This TCR beta chain was captured by sequencing in a study of shared clonotypes between healthy human individuals. V was clipped by 4 bases and J by 3 bases, with 13 bases between them. Germline V gene lookup returns CDR1 SQVTM and CDR2 ANQGSEA. CDR3 length: 13 residues. With respect to this clone: The sample carries other DNA sequences with the same CDR3.

Sequencing used immunoSEQ multiplex PCR; TCRdb keeps in-frame clones, though not all of them. The sample yields roughly 1,800,000 clones, approximately 94% seen once. CD45RO-negative, CCR7-selected cells formed the naive CD8 fraction, which excluded terminally differentiated effector memory CD45RA+ cells. V usage is TRBV29-1 and J usage is TRBJ2-7; D tentatively fits TRBD1 or TRBD2 (5 bases each). The source material was naive CD8+ T cells sorted from blood. This TCR derives from a man between 18 and 35 years old in good health. In DNA form, the CDR3 reads TGCAGCGTTGGGGGGACGGGAATCTACGAGCAGTACTTC. Translation: CSVGGTGIYEQYF.